This T cell receptor beta chain originates from a study of cytomegalovirus exposure and HLA in healthy donors. Primers: 60 Vbeta forward and 13 Jbeta reverse. Produced via immunoSEQ multiplex PCR; TCRdb's table is partial and in-frame only. The top ten clones hold approximately 8.4% of a sample with about 240,000 clones, approximately 82% of them seen once. The CDR3 sequence is 15 residues long. Trimming at V came to 8 bases and at J to 7 bases, leaving 11 bases not matched to a gene. The germline V gene has CDR1 MNHEY and CDR2 SVGAGI. The chain recombines TRBV6-5 with TRBJ2-4; the match to TRBD1 covers 10 bases. The TCR sequence derives from a woman in her sixties or seventies in good health and CMV-seropositive. The sample consisted of PBMCs. The CDR3 DNA is TGTGCCAGCTCCCCGGGACAGGGGTTTAGTAACATTCAGTACTTC. Protein product: CASSPGQGFSNIQYF.